Below, 27 T cell receptor beta chains from the same sample are listed, as sequenced in a study of T cells in Graves' hyperthyroidism and ophthalmopathy. Authors of the study amplified TCR beta CDR3 regions from RNA transcripts. HTBI primers were employed in a first-round RT-PCR of the TCR CDR3. One entry per CDR3 protein results from TCRdb running MiXCR on the multiplex PCR reads. The sample carries hundreds of thousands of distinct CDR3 sequences, around 16% recorded once. Sequenced material: blood. The origin of the receptors is a woman in her 30s with Graves' hyperthyroidism.

This clonotype has ten or more counts. V and J are TRBV3-1 and TRBJ1-1; TRBD1 might be the D (6 bases). Germline V gene lookup returns CDR1 LGHDT and CDR2 YNNKEL (reference sequence). The CDR3 has 17 residues. Trimming cost V 1 base and J 0 bases, with 15 bases left between them. The CDR3 loop is CASSQGGPGPLNTEAFF. The CDR3 DNA follows: TGTGCCAGCAGCCAAGGGGGGCCGGGACCATTGAACACTGAAGCTTTCTTT.

J is TRBJ1-3 and V is TRBV5-1; D possibly corresponds to TRBD1 (5 bases). Trimming cost V 0 bases and J 4 bases, with 17 bases left between them. The CDR3 consists of 17 residues. The germline gives CDR1 SGHRS, CDR2 YFSETQ. This chain's CDR3 is CASSLAPGSSSGNTIYF. DNA for the CDR3: TGCGCCAGCAGCTTGGCTCCAGGGAGCTCCTCCGGAAACACCATATATTTT. Full variable domain (rest looked up from reference TRBV5-1 and TRBJ1-3): KAGVTQTPRYLIKTRGQQVTLSCSPISGHRSVSWYQQTPGQGLQFLFEYFSETQRNKGNFPGRFSGRQFSNSRSEMNVSTLELGDSALYLCASSLAPGSSSGNTIYFGEGSWLTVV.

J is TRBJ2-3 and V is TRBV20-1; TRBD2 is a possible D gene (6 bases). The CDR3 spans 14 residues. Germline CDR1 reads DFQATT; CDR2 reads SNEGSKA (reference sequence). Between the trimmed V and J ends, which lost 1 base and 5 bases, there was a span of 13 bases. For the CDR3, the DNA is TGCAGTGCTAGAGCGTCTAGCGTCGGAGATACGCAGTATTTT. It yields the protein CSARASSVGDTQYF.

The chain couples TRBV2 to TRBJ2-6; TRBD2 agrees at 9 bases. CDR1 and CDR2 (germline): SNHLY, FYNNEI. The CDR3 has 15 amino acids. The V segment lost 6 bases and the J segment 2 bases; nucleotides outside the gene matches: 2. CDR3 DNA sequence: TGTGCCAGCAGCAGGACTAGCGCTGGGGCCAACGTCCTGACTTTC. It codes for CASSRTSAGANVLTF.

There are a few counts of this clonotype. The chain carries TRBV7-2 and TRBJ2-3; a weak D match, TRBD2 (5 bases). Trimming left V 7 bases short and J 2 bases short, with 10 bases between. This CDR3 contains 13 residues. Germline values: CDR1 SGHTA, CDR2 FQGNSA. The CDR3 reads CASTGMVTDTQYF. CDR3 coding DNA: TGTGCCAGCACCGGGATGGTCACAGATACGCAGTATTTT.

Regarding this clonotype: A much larger clone lies one base from this, so it may be a read error. The V and J genes are TRBV28 and TRBJ2-7; possibly TRBD1 for D (6 bases). Germline CDR1 and CDR2: MDHEN and SYDVKM. The CDR3 covers 14 residues. The CDR3 nucleotides read TGTGCCAGCAGTTTTTTAGGACAGATCTACGAGCAGCACTTC. Protein sequence: CASSFLGQIYEQHF.

The sample holds many counts of this clonotype. The rearrangement uses TRBV7-9 and TRBJ2-7; D might be TRBD1 (5 bases). This CDR3 comprises 14 residues. The V gene lost 1 base and the J gene lost 3 bases, with 10 bases spanning the gap. The germline V gene has CDR1 SEHNR and CDR2 FQNEAQ (reference sequence). CDR3 loop: CASSLEGVYYEQYF. The CDR3 nucleotides read TGTGCCAGCAGCTTAGAAGGGGTTTACTACGAGCAGTACTTC.

This chain joins TRBV6-5 and TRBJ1-5; D is uncertain. The germline V gene encodes CDR1 MNHEY and CDR2 SVGAGI. The CDR3 extends over 13 amino acids. V dropped 0 bases and J dropped 6 bases, with 6 bases sitting between them. The DNA of the CDR3 is TGTGCCAGCAGTTACTCGGCGGTTCAGCCCCAGCATTTT. Translated, it gives CASSYSAVQPQHF.

This clonotype was picked up many times. The V and J genes are TRBV6-1 and TRBJ1-5; a weak D match, TRBD1 (5 bases). The CDR3 consists of 14 residues. V shed 1 base and J shed 7 bases, with 11 bases lying between them. Looked up from germline, CDR1 is MNHNS and CDR2 is SASEGT. The CDR3 sequence: CASSEDGRDQPQHF. CDR3 nucleotides: TGTGCCAGCAGTGAAGACGGCAGGGACCAGCCCCAGCATTTT.

The V gene is TRBV7-6, the J gene TRBJ2-1; D unclear. The germline CDR1 and CDR2 sequences are SGHVS and FNYEAQ. CDR3 length: 18 residues. V lost 1 base to trimming and J lost 0 bases, with 16 bases between them. The CDR3 DNA is TGTGCCAGCAGCTTAGTCAGGACGCGCGGCAGCTCCTACAATGAGCAGTTCTTC. Its protein is CASSLVRTRGSSYNEQFF. Combining the CDR3 with reference TRBV7-6 and TRBJ2-1 gives the whole variable domain GAGVSQSPRYKVTKRGQDVALRCDPISGHVSLYWYRQALGQGPEFLTYFNYEAQQDKSGLPNDRFSAERPEGSISTLTIQRTEQRDSAMYRCASSLVRTRGSSYNEQFFGPGTRLTVL.

This clonotype was counted ten times or more. The chain joins TRBV5-1 to TRBJ2-7; tentative D call: TRBD1 (6 bases). Germline lookup yields CDR1 SGHRS and CDR2 YFSETQ. V was pared by 0 bases and J by 7 bases, with 11 bases between. The CDR3 has 13 amino acids. The CDR3 loop is CASSLEGVREQYF. For the CDR3, the DNA is TGCGCCAGCAGCTTGGAGGGGGTTCGGGAGCAGTACTTC.

This clonotype was detected only a few times. The chain is built from TRBV19 and TRBJ1-1; D remains ambiguous. The germline CDR1 and CDR2 sequences are LNHDA and SQIVND (reference sequence). The CDR3 spans 12 residues. The V gene lost 9 bases and the J gene lost 5 bases, with 13 bases spanning the gap. The CDR3 coding sequence is TGTGCCAGCTTTAATGGTGGGACTGAAGCTTTCTTT. This codes for CASFNGGTEAFF.

This chain links TRBV6-2 or TRBV6-3 with TRBJ1-2; maybe TRBD1 (6 bases). Trimming cost V 2 bases and J 0 bases, with 16 bases left between them. CDR1 is MNHEY and CDR2 is SVGEGT in the germline V gene. CDR3 size: 17 residues. The CDR3 DNA reads TGTGCCAGCAGTTACGGGGGCCTCGCTTCAGCTAACTATGGCTACACCTTC. Its translation: CASSYGGLASANYGYTF.

This clonotype was observed at least ten times. CDR3 sequence: CASSLVGQAEETQYF. The CDR3 nucleotides read TGTGCCAGCAGTTTAGTCGGACAGGCGGAAGAGACCCAGTACTTC. The chain joins TRBV27 to TRBJ2-5; 7 bases align to TRBD1. The J segment lost 3 bases and the V segment lost 2 bases, leaving 6 bases of the junction unmatched. Germline V CDR1 and CDR2: MNHEY, SMNVEV (reference sequence). The length of the CDR3 is 15 residues.

In its sample, this clonotype was seen many times. The gene calls are TRBV27 and TRBJ2-3; 12 nucleotides align to TRBD2. The CDR3 has 16 amino acids. Per germline, CDR1 MNHEY and CDR2 SMNVEV (reference sequence). The J segment lost 6 bases and the V segment lost 2 bases, leaving 6 bases of the junction unmatched. CDR3: CASSLLLAGGPDTQYF. The CDR3 DNA reads TGTGCCAGCAGTTTACTCCTAGCGGGAGGGCCGGATACGCAGTATTTT.

A word on this clonotype: This sequence may be a read error, since a much larger clone differs from it by one base. The V gene is TRBV28, the J gene TRBJ2-1; TRBD1 or TRBD2 may be the D gene (6 bases each). CDR1 is MDHEN, CDR2 SYDVKM, per germline. The CDR3 extends over 13 amino acids. V lost 6 bases to trimming and J lost 8 bases, with 14 bases between them. Here the CDR3 DNA reads TGTGCCAGCAGCCACGGGGGCAGAGATGAGCAGTTCTTC. This translates into CASSHGGRDEQFF.

This clonotype came up a few times. The rearrangement links TRBV10-1 to TRBJ2-1; D is uncertain. The germline CDR1 and CDR2 sequences are WNHNN and SYGVQD (reference sequence). The CDR3 is 12 amino acids. Trimming took off 1 base at V and 7 bases at J, with 5 bases between the two ends. The CDR3 DNA is TGCGCCAGCAGTGAGTGGGAAAATGAGCAGTTCTTC. Translation: CASSEWENEQFF.

This clonotype was seen a handful of times. The CDR3 reads CASSEGTNDGDTQYF. The CDR3 DNA reads TGTGCCAGCAGCGAAGGGACAAACGATGGGGATACGCAGTATTTT. The chain uses TRBV9 and TRBJ2-3, with D possibly being TRBD1 (6 bases). Germline CDR1 reads SGDLS; CDR2 reads YYNGEE. The germline V and J ends were trimmed by 3 bases and 6 bases, with 17 bases remaining between them. The CDR3 runs 15 residues. The full variable domain, completed using reference TRBV9 and TRBJ2-3, is DSGVTQTPKHLITATGQRVTLRCSPRSGDLSVYWYQQSLDQGLQFLIQYYNGEERAKGNILERFSAQQFPDLHSELNLSSLELGDSALYFCASSEGTNDGDTQYFGPGTRLTVL.

The chain combines TRBV11-2 with TRBJ2-5; D is undetermined. Trimming removed 7 bases at V and 1 base at J, with 16 bases between. The CDR3 is made up of 15 amino acids. Germline CDR1 and CDR2: SGHAT and FQNNGV. The CDR3 DNA reads as TGTGCCAGCACTTACAACCGGGCCAGCCAAGAGACCCAGTACTTC. This gives the protein CASTYNRASQETQYF.

The chain links TRBV29-1 to TRBJ1-2; 7 bases map to TRBD1. J was trimmed by 5 bases and V by 4 bases; bases with no gene match: 13. Germline V gene data show CDR1 as SQVTM and CDR2 as ANQGSEA. The CDR3 loop spans 15 amino acids. The CDR3 sequence is CSVADDRDFSYGYTF. In DNA, the CDR3 is TGCAGCGTTGCCGACGACAGGGACTTTAGTTATGGCTACACCTTC.

The CDR3 region is CASTIQGAGQPQHF. For the CDR3, the DNA is TGTGCCAGCACCATACAGGGGGCAGGTCAGCCCCAGCATTTT. This chain connects TRBV28 to TRBJ1-5; 9 bases align to TRBD1. CDR1 MDHEN and CDR2 SYDVKM come from the germline V gene. The CDR3 consists of 14 residues. Unmatched junction bases numbered 7, after V lost 7 bases and J lost 6 bases.

This rearrangement joins TRBV20-1 to TRBJ1-1; D is uncertain. Trimming removed 1 base from V and 0 bases from J, with 9 bases in between. The germline CDR1 and CDR2 sequences are DFQATT and SNEGSKA (reference sequence). This CDR3 comprises 14 residues. The DNA of the CDR3 is TGCAGTGCTAGAGGCCGTGGGGTGAACACTGAAGCTTTCTTT. It specifies CSARGRGVNTEAFF.

This clonotype was counted many times. This chain uses TRBV3-1 with TRBJ1-4, with D possibly TRBD1 on 5 matching bases. This CDR3 is built from 15 residues. V lost 4 bases and J 6 bases, leaving 15 bases between the germline ends. Germline V gene data show CDR1 as LGHDT and CDR2 as YNNKEL (reference sequence). CDR3 nucleotides: TGTGCCAGCAGCCGCGAGGGACGGCGATATGAAAAACTGTTTTTT. It encodes CASSREGRRYEKLFF. Full variable domain (outside the CDR3, taken from reference TRBV3-1 and TRBJ1-4): DTAVSQTPKYLVTQMGNDKSIKCEQNLGHDTMYWYKQDSKKFLKIMFSYNNKELIINETVPNRFSPKSPDKAHLNLHINSLELGDSAVYFCASSREGRRYEKLFFGSGTQLSVL.

This clonotype was observed many times. The V and J genes are TRBV3-1 and TRBJ2-1; D not resolved. With 3 bases removed from V and 10 bases from J, the gap between germline ends came to 13 bases. Germline CDR1 LGHDT, CDR2 YNNKEL (reference sequence). CDR3 size: 13 residues. CDR3 protein: CASSHPRVGEQFF. DNA of the CDR3: TGTGCCAGCAGCCACCCTAGGGTGGGGGAGCAGTTCTTC.

This clonotype occurred a few times. V gene TRBV4-1 combines with J gene TRBJ2-5, with TRBD2 as a possible D gene (5 bases). The CDR3 runs 15 residues. The germline V gene encodes CDR1 MGHRA and CDR2 YSYEKL. Trimming removed 1 base from V and 5 bases from J, with 14 bases in between. CDR3 sequence: CASSQVRAIQETQYF. Written as DNA, the CDR3 is TGCGCCAGCAGCCAAGTGAGGGCAATCCAGGAGACCCAGTACTTC.

This clonotype came up many times. The J gene is TRBJ2-7, the V gene TRBV6-6; the D is unclear. The CDR3 has 13 residues. CDR1 and CDR2 from the germline V gene are MNHNY and SVGAGI (reference sequence). Trimming took off 0 bases at V and 4 bases at J, with 7 bases between the two ends. The DNA for the CDR3 is TGTGCCAGCAGTTACTCGGAAGAATACGAGCAGTACTTC. This encodes CASSYSEEYEQYF.

Ten or more counts support this clonotype. The genes are TRBV20-1 and TRBJ2-7; weak D call: TRBD2 (6 bases). Trimming pared 3 bases from V and 1 base from J, leaving 10 bases between. The CDR3 loop spans 13 amino acids. Looked up from germline, CDR1 is DFQATT and CDR2 is SNEGSKA (reference sequence). CDR3 sequence (DNA): TGCAGTGCTAGGGACTACCAATCCTACGAGCAGTACTTC. This encodes CSARDYQSYEQYF.